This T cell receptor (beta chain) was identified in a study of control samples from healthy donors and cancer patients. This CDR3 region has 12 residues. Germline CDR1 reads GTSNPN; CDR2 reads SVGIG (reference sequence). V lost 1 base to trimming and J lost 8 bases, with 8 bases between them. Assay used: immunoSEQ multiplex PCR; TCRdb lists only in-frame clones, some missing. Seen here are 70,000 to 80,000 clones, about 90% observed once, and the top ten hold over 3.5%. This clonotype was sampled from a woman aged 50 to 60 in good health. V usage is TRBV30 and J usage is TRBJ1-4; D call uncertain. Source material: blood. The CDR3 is CAWSDADEKLFF. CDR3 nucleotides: TGTGCCTGGAGTGACGCGGACGAAAAACTGTTTTTT.